Listed here are 2 T cell receptor beta chains from one sample, sequenced in a study of long-term antiretroviral therapy in people with HIV. The authors ran the immunoSEQ assay, v3.0, at survey level. Using immunoSEQ multiplex PCR, the repertoire was profiled, and TCRdb retains in-frame clones only, with some absent. The table shows around 21,000 clones, with 88% occurring only once. The source material was unsorted PBMCs, sampled 2.3 years after starting antiretroviral therapy. These receptors were collected from a man aged 60-69 years with HIV.

J is TRBJ2-7 and V is TRBV29-1; TRBD2 aligns across 9 bases. The germline V gene encodes CDR1 SQVTM and CDR2 ANQGSEA. V trimming: 6 bases; J trimming: 2 bases; junction bases outside the gene matches: 11. This CDR3 spans 15 amino acids. The CDR3 region is CSVGVTSGPPYEQYF. DNA for the CDR3: TGCAGCGTCGGTGTAACTAGCGGGCCTCCCTACGAGCAGTACTTC.

The chain carries TRBV2 and TRBJ1-4, with 9 bases that match TRBD1. The V segment lost 6 bases and the J segment 8 bases; nucleotides outside the gene matches: 7. The CDR3 is 14 amino acids. The V gene's germline CDR1 is SNHLY and CDR2 FYNNEI. Here the CDR3 DNA reads TGTGCCAGCAGCCCCGGGACAGGGAGGGAAAAACTGTTTTTT. This codes for CASSPGTGREKLFF.